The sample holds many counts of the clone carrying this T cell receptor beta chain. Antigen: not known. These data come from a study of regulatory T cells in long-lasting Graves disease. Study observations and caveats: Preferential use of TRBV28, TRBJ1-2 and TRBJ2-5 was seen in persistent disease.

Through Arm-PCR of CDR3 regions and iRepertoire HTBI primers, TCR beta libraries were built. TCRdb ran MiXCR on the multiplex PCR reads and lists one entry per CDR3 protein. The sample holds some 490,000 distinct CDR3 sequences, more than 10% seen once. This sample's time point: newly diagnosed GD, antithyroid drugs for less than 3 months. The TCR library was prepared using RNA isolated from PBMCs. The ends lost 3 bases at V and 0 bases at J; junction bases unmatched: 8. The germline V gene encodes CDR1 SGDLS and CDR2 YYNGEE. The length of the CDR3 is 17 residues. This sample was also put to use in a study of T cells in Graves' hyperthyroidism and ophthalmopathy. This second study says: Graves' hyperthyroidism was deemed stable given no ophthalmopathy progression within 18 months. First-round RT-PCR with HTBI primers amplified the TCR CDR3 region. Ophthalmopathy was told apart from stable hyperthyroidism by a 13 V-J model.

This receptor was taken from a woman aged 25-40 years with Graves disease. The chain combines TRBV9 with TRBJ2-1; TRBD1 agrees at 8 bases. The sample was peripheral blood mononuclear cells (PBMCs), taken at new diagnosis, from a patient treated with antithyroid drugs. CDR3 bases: TGTGCCAGCAGCGCCCAACAGGGGGTTCTCTCCTACAATGAGCAGTTCTTC. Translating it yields CASSAQQGVLSYNEQFF.